Described below is a single TCR beta chain sequence and its context. These data are taken from a study of blood T cell repertoires in COVID-19. The overall study: T cells, B-cell-depleted T cells, or PBMCs provided the cDNA or gDNA that served as material.

Per the original methods: Amplification of reference gene primers provided the estimated nucleated cell counts. Some clones are missing from TCRdb's copy, which holds only in-frame ones; the method was immunoSEQ multiplex PCR. The V and J calls and clone size were taken over from that table, and D and trimming were inferred from the DNA. The sample has around 47,000 clones; 81% are singletons. Enrolment of Seattle patients took place during active infection, and they were followed longitudinally. The TCR was taken from a woman aged 80 or over with COVID-19, enrolled during active disease. Sequencing was performed on peripheral blood.

The CDR3 region has the DNA TGTGCCAGCAGCTTCTCCCCTGGACTAGCGGGGAACACCGGGGAGCTGTTTTTT. Protein product: CASSFSPGLAGNTGELFF. The chain couples TRBV5-5 to TRBJ2-2, with 11 bases aligning to TRBD2. Germline CDR1 SGHKS, CDR2 YYEKEE (reference sequence). The V and J ends lost 2 bases and 1 base, in that order; junction bases with no gene match: 7. This CDR3 has 18 amino acids.